The 32 T cell receptor beta chains listed next were all sequenced from one sample in a study of identical twins. Each CDR3 protein gets one entry after TCRdb re-called the 5' RACE reads with MiXCR. The table shows some 690,000 distinct CDR3 sequences, with approximately 22% occurring only once. These data also formed part of another study, on T cells expressing NK-cell markers.

Sequencing input: PBMCs. These receptors were taken from a woman aged 18-35 years in good health.

The chain carries TRBV7-8 and TRBJ2-1; D is unresolved. Germline values: CDR1 SGHVS, CDR2 FQNEAQ. The V and J ends lost 2 bases and 5 bases respectively, with 16 bases between them. CDR3 length: 16 amino acids. CDR3 in DNA: TGTGCCAGCAGCTTAAGGGTTTGGTCCGGTAACAATGAGCAGTTCTTC. Its translation is CASSLRVWSGNNEQFF.

The chain joins TRBV12-3 or TRBV12-4 to TRBJ1-1; D is uncertain. Trimming stripped 1 base from V and 1 base from J, with 10 bases between. The CDR3 is 15 amino acids. Written as DNA, the CDR3 is TGTGCCAGCAGTTTAGTGGGCTTCGAGAACACTGAAGCTTTCTTT. Translation gives CASSLVGFENTEAFF.

This clonotype was found many times. This chain connects TRBV7-2 to TRBJ2-3; 9 nucleotides match TRBD2. J was trimmed by 5 bases and V by 2 bases; bases with no gene match: 8. The CDR3 loop spans 16 amino acids. Germline CDR1 SGHTA, CDR2 FQGNSA. The CDR3 DNA is TGTGCCAGCAGCTTAAGTTTGCGGGGGGGCCGAGATACGCAGTATTTT. Translating it yields CASSLSLRGGRDTQYF.

This clonotype was seen at least ten times. This rearrangement joins TRBV3-1 to TRBJ2-7; 8 positions agree with TRBD2. The CDR3 is 18 residues long. With V trimmed by 0 bases and J by 0 bases, 10 bases remained unmatched. Germline assignment: CDR1 LGHDT and CDR2 YNNKEL (reference sequence). This chain's CDR3 is CASSQDRPGGRVSYEQYF. Here the CDR3 DNA reads TGTGCCAGCAGCCAAGATCGGCCGGGGGGGAGAGTCTCCTACGAGCAGTACTTC.

The chain joins TRBV29-1 to TRBJ1-1, with 7 nucleotides matching TRBD1. The ends lost 5 bases at V and 4 bases at J; junction bases unmatched: 7. Per germline, CDR1 SQVTM and CDR2 ANQGSEA. The CDR3 consists of 13 residues. CDR3 nucleotide sequence: TGCAGCGTTACGGGACAGAGGAGCACTGAAGCTTTCTTT. Translation: CSVTGQRSTEAFF.

The genes are TRBV5-1 and TRBJ1-5, with TRBD1 identical over 9 bases. Germline V lookup: CDR1 SGHRS, CDR2 YFSETQ. The CDR3 covers 15 residues. The J segment lost 3 bases and the V segment lost 3 bases, leaving 4 bases of the junction unmatched. The CDR3 bases are TGCGCCAGCAGCTGGGGACAGGGAAACAATCAGCCCCAGCATTTT. It encodes CASSWGQGNNQPQHF.

The CDR3 protein is CASSPGLGDRGLYEQFF. In DNA form, the CDR3 reads TGTGCCAGCAGTCCAGGATTGGGGGACAGGGGGCTATATGAGCAGTTCTTC. The chain joins TRBV12-3 or TRBV12-4 to TRBJ2-1, with 12 positions matching TRBD1. The CDR3 spans 17 residues. Trimming cost V 5 bases and J 8 bases; bases outside gene matches: 13.

This clonotype has only a few counts. The chain recombines TRBV14 with TRBJ2-7; 9 nucleotides match TRBD1. The CDR3 spans 16 residues. The V and J ends lost 3 bases and 2 bases, in that order; junction bases with no gene match: 8. Germline assignment: CDR1 SGHDN and CDR2 FVKESK. In nucleotides, the CDR3 is TGTGCCAGCAGCCAGCTAATACAGGGGGCTCCCTACGAGCAGTACTTC. Its protein product is CASSQLIQGAPYEQYF.

In this sample, this clonotype turned up many times. This chain uses TRBV5-4 with TRBJ1-5, with 10 bases that match TRBD1. This CDR3 spans 14 amino acids. V shed 4 bases and J 4 bases; nucleotides not matched to a gene: 2. Germline V gives CDR1 SGHNT, CDR2 YYREEE (reference sequence). CDR3 bases: TGTGCCAGCAGCCGACAGGGGGCAAATCAGCCCCAGCATTTT. As protein: CASSRQGANQPQHF.

This clonotype was observed a handful of times. This chain links TRBV20-1 with TRBJ2-5; TRBD1 agrees at 7 bases. Unmatched junction bases numbered 21, after V lost 6 bases and J lost 2 bases. The CDR3 totals 18 residues. Germline CDR1 is DFQATT and CDR2 is SNEGSKA (reference sequence). The CDR3 DNA is TGCAGTGCCGCACAATCCCGGACAGGCACACGGGGACAAGAGACCCAGTACTTC. It codes for CSAAQSRTGTRGQETQYF.

Details on this clonotype: One end of the junction does not line up with germline, which may come from a read error. The rearrangement uses TRBV7-9 and TRBJ1-1; 7 bases are shared with TRBD1. This CDR3 region has 13 residues. Germline CDR1 and CDR2: SEHNR and FQNEAQ (reference sequence). CDR3 in DNA: TGTGCCAGCAGCTTGGGACAGAACTCTGAAGCTTTCTTT. Residues: CASSLGQNSEAFF.

V and J are TRBV5-1 and TRBJ2-1; TRBD2 agrees at 8 bases. CDR3 length: 15 amino acids. With V trimmed by 4 bases and J by 9 bases, 12 bases remained unmatched. Looked up from germline, CDR1 is SGHRS and CDR2 is YFSETQ. The CDR3 coding sequence is TGCGCCAGCAGCGCTGTCGGGACTAGGTTAGTTGAGCAGTTCTTC. This translates into CASSAVGTRLVEQFF.

The rearrangement joins TRBV6-2 or TRBV6-3 to TRBJ2-7; TRBD2 aligns across 8 bases. The CDR3 covers 12 residues. With 10 bases clipped from V and 0 bases from J, the junction kept 2 bases outside the gene matches. Germline V CDR1 and CDR2: MNHEY, SVGEGT. CDR3 DNA: TGTGCCACCCTAGCGGGCTCCTACGAGCAGTACTTC. Amino acid sequence: CATLAGSYEQYF.

In this sample, this clonotype turned up a few times. V is TRBV12-5 and J is TRBJ2-1; D is ambiguous. V lost 0 bases and J lost 0, with 9 bases in between. This CDR3 is 16 amino acids long. Looked up from germline, CDR1 is LGHNT and CDR2 is FRNRAP. The DNA of the CDR3 is TGTGCTAGTGGTTTGGTACTATCGTACTCCTACAATGAGCAGTTCTTC. It codes for CASGLVLSYSYNEQFF.

This sequence joins TRBV11-2 and TRBJ2-3; TRBD1 might be the D (7 bases). CDR1 and CDR2 (germline): SGHAT, FQNNGV. The CDR3 has 17 residues. V was cut by 1 base and J by 5 bases, with 19 bases left in between. The CDR3 sequence: CASSLVLGGGTIDTQYF. The DNA of the CDR3 is TGTGCCAGCAGCTTAGTTCTAGGAGGGGGCACAATAGATACGCAGTATTTT. The full variable domain, with the rest looked up from reference TRBV11-2 and TRBJ2-3, is EAGVAQSPRYKIIEKRQSVAFWCNPISGHATLYWYQQILGQGPKLLIQFQNNGVVDDSQLPKDRFSAERLKGVDSTLKIQPAKLEDSAVYLCASSLVLGGGTIDTQYFGPGTRLTVL.

This clonotype was observed a few times. This rearrangement joins TRBV5-1 to TRBJ1-2; perhaps TRBD1 as D (6 bases). The CDR3 is made up of 14 amino acids. Germline V gene data show CDR1 as SGHRS and CDR2 as YFSETQ. The ends were cut back, 5 bases at V and 4 bases at J, with 15 bases in the middle. The CDR3 sequence is CASRGGTRGYGYTF. In DNA form, the CDR3 reads TGCGCCAGCAGAGGCGGAACCAGGGGCTATGGCTACACCTTC.

The sample holds many counts of this clonotype. For the CDR3, the DNA is TGTGCCAGCAGCTTAACTAGCGGCGCTAGCACAGATACGCAGTATTTT. Translation gives CASSLTSGASTDTQYF. J is TRBJ2-3 and V is TRBV7-9; 8 positions match TRBD2. From germline, CDR1 is SEHNR and CDR2 FQNEAQ (reference sequence). The V and J ends lost 2 bases and 0 bases, in that order; junction bases with no gene match: 4. The CDR3 loop spans 16 amino acids.

The rearrangement links TRBV5-6 to TRBJ2-7; weak D call: TRBD2 (5 bases). Germline values: CDR1 SGHDT, CDR2 YYEEEE. V was clipped by 4 bases and J by 4 bases, with 18 bases between them. This CDR3 comprises 15 residues. For the CDR3, the DNA is TGTGCCAGCAGCCTAAAACTAGAATTTACTTACGAGCAGTACTTC. It is translated as CASSLKLEFTYEQYF.

The gene calls are TRBV7-9 and TRBJ2-3, with D possibly matching TRBD1 (5 bases). The V and J ends lost 5 bases and 2 bases respectively, with 11 bases between them. Germline V gives CDR1 SEHNR, CDR2 FQNEAQ (reference sequence). The CDR3 consists of 14 residues. CDR3 in amino acids: CASSVGAHTDTQYF. Here the CDR3 DNA reads TGTGCCAGCAGCGTAGGGGCCCACACAGATACGCAGTATTTT.

In its sample, this clonotype was seen once. An end of the junction differs from the germline gene, which may be a read error. V usage is TRBV7-2 and J usage is TRBJ1-5; D perhaps matches TRBD1 (5 bases). Germline V CDR1 and CDR2: SGHTA, FQGNSA. This CDR3 region has 15 residues. In DNA form, the CDR3 reads TGTGCCAGGAGCTTAGCTATTCAGGAGGGGCTGCCCCAGCATTTT. Amino acids: CARSLAIQEGLPQHF.

V is TRBV12-3 or TRBV12-4 and J is TRBJ2-6; TRBD2 might be the D (5 bases). CDR3 size: 16 residues. Trimming pared 6 bases from V and 0 bases from J, leaving 12 bases between. The DNA for the CDR3 is TGTGCCAGCAGGAGCTACGGGATCTCTGGGGCCAACGTCCTGACTTTC. This translates into CASRSYGISGANVLTF.

V usage is TRBV7-6 and J usage is TRBJ2-5; D call uncertain. The V end lost 2 bases, the J end lost 4 bases, and 5 bases lay between the germline ends. Germline CDR1 and CDR2: SGHVS and FNYEAQ. The CDR3 has 12 amino acids. The chain's CDR3 is CASSLIPETQYF. CDR3 in DNA: TGTGCCAGCAGCTTAATCCCAGAGACCCAGTACTTC.

The chain is built from TRBV5-1 and TRBJ2-5, with TRBD2 identical over 7 bases. This CDR3 has 15 residues. Per the germline V gene, CDR1 is SGHRS and CDR2 is YFSETQ. With 0 bases clipped from V and 5 bases from J, the junction kept 7 bases outside the gene matches. CDR3 loop: CASSLAPSGGETQYF. CDR3 DNA sequence: TGCGCCAGCAGCTTGGCCCCTAGCGGAGGCGAGACCCAGTACTTC.

This clonotype was recorded a few times. The CDR3 bases are TGTGCCAGTCTCCGACAGGGGCCTTCCTCCTACGAGCAGTACTTC. Amino acid sequence: CASLRQGPSSYEQYF. The chain recombines TRBV6-2 or TRBV6-3 with TRBJ2-7; 8 nucleotides line up with TRBD1. The V gene end was trimmed by 9 bases and the J gene end by 0 bases; junction bases not matched to a gene: 10. The CDR3 consists of 15 residues. Germline-derived CDR1 and CDR2 are MNHEY and SVGEGT.

The chain uses TRBV29-1 and TRBJ1-1; D is uncertain. The V gene lost 8 bases and the J gene lost 2 bases, with 15 bases spanning the gap. The germline V gene has CDR1 SQVTM and CDR2 ANQGSEA. The CDR3 is 13 amino acids. The DNA of the CDR3 is TGCAGCACCCTTGGGGTTGGAAACACTGAAGCTTTCTTT. It encodes CSTLGVGNTEAFF. Full variable domain (missing parts from reference TRBV29-1 and TRBJ1-1): SAVISQKPSRDICQRGTSLTIQCQVDSQVTMMFWYRQQPGQSLTLIATANQGSEATYESGFVIDKFPISRPNLTFSTLTVSNMSPEDSSIYLCSTLGVGNTEAFFGQGTRLTVV.

The gene calls are TRBV20-1 and TRBJ2-1, with 7 bases lining up with TRBD2. Germline assignment: CDR1 DFQATT and CDR2 SNEGSKA (reference sequence). The CDR3 contains 16 residues. The V segment lost 6 bases and the J segment 7 bases; nucleotides outside the gene matches: 18. The CDR3 DNA sequence: TGCAGTGCGTTCTTATGGGGCGGGAGAATAGTAAATGAGCAGTTCTTC. This codes for CSAFLWGGRIVNEQFF.

The table lists this clonotype with a few counts. The chain is built from TRBV5-1 and TRBJ2-1; D is ambiguous. Per germline, CDR1 SGHRS and CDR2 YFSETQ. This CDR3 comprises 14 residues. V was pared by 3 bases and J by 8 bases, with 15 bases between. The CDR3 DNA is TGCGCCAGCAGCTGGGGTACGGATCGGCATGAGCAGTTCTTC. Amino acid sequence: CASSWGTDRHEQFF.

This clonotype came up many times. The chain has TRBV29-1 and TRBJ2-1, with 8 bases identical to TRBD2. The CDR3 is 13 amino acids. V was clipped by 7 bases and J by 6 bases; unmatched bases: 8. Germline V lookup: CDR1 SQVTM, CDR2 ANQGSEA. Here the CDR3 DNA reads TGCAGCGCCTACCCTGCGGGAGGCAATGAGCAGTTCTTC. Protein product: CSAYPAGGNEQFF.

The rearrangement links TRBV7-9 to TRBJ2-2; 10 nucleotides align to TRBD1. Germline trimming cut 4 bases from V and 4 bases from J; bases unmatched to any gene: 9. CDR1 is SEHNR and CDR2 is FQNEAQ in the germline V gene (reference sequence). The CDR3 is 17 residues long. The CDR3, as DNA: TGTGCCAGCAGCTATTCCGGGACAGGGGATGTCACCGGGGAGCTGTTTTTT. This gives the protein CASSYSGTGDVTGELFF.

The chain joins TRBV20-1 to TRBJ2-7; TRBD2 aligns across 7 bases. The CDR3 is 15 residues long. Germline CDR1 reads DFQATT; CDR2 reads SNEGSKA (reference sequence). The ends lost 2 bases at V and 0 bases at J; junction bases unmatched: 7. DNA of the CDR3: TGCAGTGCTAGATATAGCGGGCGTAACTCCTACGAGCAGTACTTC. It specifies CSARYSGRNSYEQYF.

This clonotype was seen a few times. The gene calls are TRBV9 and TRBJ2-7; D remains ambiguous. The CDR3 runs 14 residues. The V gene lost 5 bases and the J gene lost 0 bases, with 12 bases spanning the gap. Germline V lookup: CDR1 SGDLS, CDR2 YYNGEE. The CDR3 here is CASRPDGYSYEQYF. The CDR3 DNA reads TGTGCCAGCAGGCCGGACGGATACTCCTACGAGCAGTACTTC.

The CDR3 region has the DNA TGCAGCGTCGCCCCCGGGACAGGGTGGGACTATGGCTACACCTTC. Residues: CSVAPGTGWDYGYTF. The chain has TRBV29-1 and TRBJ1-2, with 9 nucleotides matching TRBD1. CDR3 size: 15 residues. V lost 6 bases and J lost 3; bases outside the gene matches: 11. CDR1 and CDR2 (germline): SQVTM, ANQGSEA.